Listed below are T cell receptor beta chains from one sample, sequenced in a study of post-analysis software for immune sequencing data. From the PCR reads, TCRdb called clonotypes with MiXCR, one entry per CDR3 protein. The sample consists of fewer than 900,000 distinct CDR3 sequences, just over 45% of them appearing once. The sequenced sample consisted of blood. All receptors come from a girl between 5 and 17 years old with multiple sclerosis. The CDR3 runs from the conserved cysteine through the conserved F or W. A D gene is named only where the DNA matches it firmly. The size entry is marked missing in some rows and otherwise reads once, few, many or a size class.

clone_size: .; d_call: TRBD1; v_call: TRBV7-9; j_call: TRBJ1-2; cdr3_length: 15; cdr3_nt: TGTGCCAGCAGCTTTCCCGGGCAGGGGGCGAGAGGCTACACCTTC; cdr3_aa: CASSFPGQGARGYTF
clone_size: .; d_call: .; v_call: TRBV5-1; j_call: TRBJ1-1; cdr3_length: 12; cdr3_nt: TGCGCCAGCAGCTCCGACAGCTTTGAAGCTTTCTTT; cdr3_aa: CASSSDSFEAFF
clone_size: .; d_call: .; v_call: TRBV12-3/TRBV12-4; j_call: TRBJ2-5; cdr3_length: 17; cdr3_nt: TGTGCCAGCAGTGCATCCCGGGCCGGGTTGGTCCAAGAGACCCAGTACTTC; cdr3_aa: CASSASRAGLVQETQYF
clone_size: .; d_call: .; v_call: TRBV5-1; j_call: TRBJ1-1; cdr3_length: 15; cdr3_nt: TGCGCCAGCAGCGCCCCAGGGGCAGGGCGAGATGAAGCTTTCTTT; cdr3_aa: CASSAPGAGRDEAFF
clone_size: few; d_call: .; v_call: TRBV10-3; j_call: TRBJ2-7; cdr3_length: 14; cdr3_nt: TGTGCCATCAGCTCCGACTACAGGGTTAACGAGCAGTACTTC; cdr3_aa: CAISSDYRVNEQYF
clone_size: .; d_call: TRBD2; v_call: TRBV15; j_call: TRBJ2-7; cdr3_length: 14; cdr3_nt: TGTGCCACCAGCCGAGCGGGACGAACCTACGAGCAGTACTTC; cdr3_aa: CATSRAGRTYEQYF
clone_size: many; d_call: .; v_call: TRBV7-2; j_call: TRBJ2-3; cdr3_length: 14; cdr3_nt: TGTGCCAGCAGCTTGGGGCAGGGAGGAGATACGCAGTATTTT; cdr3_aa: CASSLGQGGDTQYF
clone_size: .; d_call: TRBD2; v_call: TRBV7-9; j_call: TRBJ2-1; cdr3_length: 16; cdr3_nt: TGTGCCAGCAGCTCCCCGACTAGCGGGAGTGTGCATGAGCAGTTCTTC; cdr3_aa: CASSSPTSGSVHEQFF
clone_size: .; d_call: TRBD2; v_call: TRBV12-3/TRBV12-4; j_call: TRBJ2-5; cdr3_length: 16; cdr3_nt: TGTGCCAGCAGTCGGACTAGCGGGAGTCTGGGAGAGACCCAGTACTTC; cdr3_aa: CASSRTSGSLGETQYF
clone_size: few; d_call: TRBD1; v_call: TRBV12-3/TRBV12-4; j_call: TRBJ1-2; cdr3_length: 14; cdr3_nt: TGTGCCAGCAGCAGAGGACAGGCGAGCTATGGCTACACCTTC; cdr3_aa: CASSRGQASYGYTF
clone_size: .; d_call: .; v_call: TRBV13; j_call: TRBJ2-5; cdr3_length: 15; cdr3_nt: TGTGCCAGCAGCAAAAGCCGCGTTGATCGGGAGACCCAGTACTTC; cdr3_aa: CASSKSRVDRETQYF